This T cell receptor (beta chain) emerged from a study of shared clonotypes between healthy human individuals. The CDR3 length is 14 residues. V shed 4 bases and J shed 9 bases, with 16 bases lying between them. Germline values: CDR1 KGHSH, CDR2 LQKENI. The run depth of the assay was deep. DNA at 150 to 250 ng, roughly 30,000 T cell genomes, went into sorted-subset replicate PCRs. Method: immunoSEQ multiplex PCR; TCRdb's copy keeps in-frame clones and lacks some. The table records some 690,000 clones, 80% to 95% of them present only once. Points from the study as a whole: Naive CD4 clonotypes were shared across a handful of donors at around 5.4%.

Remarks on this clone: Antigen: not known.

Input material: memory CD8+ T cells from PBMCs. Regarding subset: CD45RO+ cells pooled with CCR7-negative TemRA cells. This TCR was recovered from a man between 18 and 29 years old in good health. Some clones in this sample may be carry-over from other donors' samples. V and J are TRBV18 and TRBJ1-5, with D possibly TRBD1 on 5 matching bases. In nucleotides, the CDR3 is TGTGCCAGCTCACGCCTCAGCGGGGACGGGCCCCAGCATTTT. This gives the protein CASSRLSGDGPQHF.